These T cell receptor beta chains were read from a single sample in a study of post-analysis software for immune sequencing data. One entry per CDR3 protein results from TCRdb running MiXCR on the PCR reads. The table shows about 200,000 distinct CDR3 sequences, with 25% to 35% occurring only once. What was sequenced was blood. These receptors originate from a girl younger than 18 with multiple sclerosis. Each CDR3 is given with its conserved first and last residue. The order of the fields is V gene, clone size, CDR3 protein. Clone size is not always given. Where it is, it says once, few, many or a class for expanded clones.

>TRBV6-5|many
CATASREGSYNEQFF
>TRBV12-3/TRBV12-4|many
CASSYNRGWGYTF
>TRBV4-1|many
CASSATRARGSTDTQYF
>TRBV5-1|NA
CASSLYRGYQETQYF
>TRBV13|many
CASSQDREGETQYF
>TRBV6-5|NA
CASSYVQGSYKQYF
>TRBV28|NA
CTSTNEDGASRVLQPQHF
>TRBV29-1|many
CSVLGVLRGGLDNEQFF
>TRBV7-9|many
CASSPTPGQRTYEQYF
>TRBV5-1|many
CASRPQGALLDTQYF
>TRBV28|few
CASSLPLGETQYF
>TRBV3-1|NA
CASSQVGAPPHF
>TRBV5-1|NA
CASSFSTGTEAFF
>TRBV3-1|NA
CASSQDWAGDSPLHF
>TRBV20-1|few
CSARTEAGRGREQYF
>TRBV21-1|NA
CASTSKTGEVNNEQFF
>TRBV19|NA
CASSWTSGSDTQYF
>TRBV14|NA
CASSQRQGAGYGYTF
>TRBV11-2|few
CASSETGGAYEQYF
>TRBV11-3|once
CASSETPGDSSYNEQYF
>TRBV20-1|many
CSAREGTTQAREQYF
>TRBV4-2|few
CASSPRTSGDNTGELFF
>TRBV3-1|NA
CASTRDNSYEQFF
>TRBV28|many
CASSPVGLASLTQYF
>TRBV10-3|many
CAISEARDMSNQPQHF
>TRBV5-1|many
CASSYSSGENEQFF
>TRBV3-1|NA
CASSQGGGGEQFF
>TRBV5-1|many
CASSLGQGEETQYF
>TRBV5-1|once
CASSLGQAAEQYF